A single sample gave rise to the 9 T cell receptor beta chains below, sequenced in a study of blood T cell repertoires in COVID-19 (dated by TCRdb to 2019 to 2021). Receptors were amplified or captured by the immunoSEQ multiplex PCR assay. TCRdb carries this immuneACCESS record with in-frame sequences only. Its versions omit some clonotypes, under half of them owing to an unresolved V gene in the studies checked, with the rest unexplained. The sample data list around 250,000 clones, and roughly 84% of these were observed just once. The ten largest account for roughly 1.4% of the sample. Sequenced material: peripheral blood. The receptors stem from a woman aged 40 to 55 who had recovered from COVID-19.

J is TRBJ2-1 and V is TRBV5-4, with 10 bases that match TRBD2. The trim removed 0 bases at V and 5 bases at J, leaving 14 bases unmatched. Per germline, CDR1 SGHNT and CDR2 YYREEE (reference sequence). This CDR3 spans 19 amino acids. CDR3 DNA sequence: TGTGCCAGCAGCTTGGGCCCCCCCATAGCGGGGGGCATTAACAATGAGCAGTTCTTC. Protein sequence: CASSLGPPIAGGINNEQFF. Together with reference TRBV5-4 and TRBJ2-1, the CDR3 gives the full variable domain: ETGVTQSPTHLIKTRGQQVTLRCSSQSGHNTVSWYQQALGQGPQFIFQYYREEENGRGNFPPRFSGLQFPNYSSELNVNALELDDSALYLCASSLGPPIAGGINNEQFFGPGTRLTVL.

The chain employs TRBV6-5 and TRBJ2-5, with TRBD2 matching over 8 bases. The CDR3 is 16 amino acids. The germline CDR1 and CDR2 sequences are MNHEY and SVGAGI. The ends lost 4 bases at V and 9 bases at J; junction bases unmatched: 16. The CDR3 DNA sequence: TGTGCCAGCAGTTCTACAGACGGGAGGGGCCGGTGGGCCCAGTACTTC. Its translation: CASSSTDGRGRWAQYF.

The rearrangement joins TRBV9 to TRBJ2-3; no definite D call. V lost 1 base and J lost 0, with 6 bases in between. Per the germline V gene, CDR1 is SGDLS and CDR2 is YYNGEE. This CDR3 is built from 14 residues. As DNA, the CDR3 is TGTGCCAGCAGCGTACAGGTGAGCACAGATACGCAGTATTTT. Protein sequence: CASSVQVSTDTQYF.

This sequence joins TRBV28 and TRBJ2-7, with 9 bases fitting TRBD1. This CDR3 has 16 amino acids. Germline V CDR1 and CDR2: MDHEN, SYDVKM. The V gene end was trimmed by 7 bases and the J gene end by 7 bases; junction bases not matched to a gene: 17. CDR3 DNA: TGTGCCAGCATTCCCATTCGACAGGGGGTCTCTGAGGAGCAGTACTTC. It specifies CASIPIRQGVSEEQYF.

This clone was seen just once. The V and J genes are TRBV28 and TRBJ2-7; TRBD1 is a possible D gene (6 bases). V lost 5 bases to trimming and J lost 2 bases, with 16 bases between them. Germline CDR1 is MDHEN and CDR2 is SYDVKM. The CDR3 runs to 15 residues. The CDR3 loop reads CASSRPTRGTYEQYF. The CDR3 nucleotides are TGTGCCAGCAGTAGACCGACCAGGGGTACCTACGAGCAGTACTTC.

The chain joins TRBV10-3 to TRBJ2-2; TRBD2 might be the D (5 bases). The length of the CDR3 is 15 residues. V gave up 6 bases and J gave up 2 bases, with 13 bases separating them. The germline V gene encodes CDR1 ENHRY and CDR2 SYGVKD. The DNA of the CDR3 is TGTGCCATCAGGGGAGTAGCCGATAACACCGGGGAGCTGTTTTTT. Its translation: CAIRGVADNTGELFF.

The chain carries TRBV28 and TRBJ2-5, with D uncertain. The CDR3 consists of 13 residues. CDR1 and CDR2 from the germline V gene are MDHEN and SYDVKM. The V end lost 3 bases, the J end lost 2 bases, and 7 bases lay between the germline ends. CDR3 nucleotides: TGTGCCAGCAGTTTTCAACTACAAGAGACCCAGTACTTC. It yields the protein CASSFQLQETQYF.

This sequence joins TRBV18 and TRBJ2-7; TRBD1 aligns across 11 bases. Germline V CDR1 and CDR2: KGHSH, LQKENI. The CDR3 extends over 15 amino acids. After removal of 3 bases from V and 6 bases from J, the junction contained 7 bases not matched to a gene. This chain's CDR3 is CASSPNKGTGGEQYF. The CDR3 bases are TGTGCCAGCTCACCGAATAAAGGGACAGGGGGCGAGCAGTACTTC.

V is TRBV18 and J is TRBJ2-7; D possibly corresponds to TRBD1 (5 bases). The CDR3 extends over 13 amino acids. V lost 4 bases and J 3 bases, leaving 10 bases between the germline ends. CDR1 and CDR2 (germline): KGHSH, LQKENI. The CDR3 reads CASSQGINYEQYF. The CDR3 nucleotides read TGTGCCAGCTCACAGGGGATTAACTACGAGCAGTACTTC. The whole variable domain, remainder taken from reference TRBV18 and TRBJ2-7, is NAGVMQNPRHLVRRRGQEARLRCSPMKGHSHVYWYRQLPEEGLKFMVYLQKENIIDESGMPKERFSAEFPKEGPSILRIQQVVRGDSAAYFCASSQGINYEQYFGPGTRLTVT.